The text below deals with one T cell receptor beta chain. Its antigen has not been determined. Per-base qualities were not stored, and no clone one base away is much larger. This sample is drawn from a study of blood T cell repertoires in COVID-19 (dated by TCRdb to the early 2020s). Background on the whole study: The collaborator samples originated in the United States, Italy and Spain and spanned the acute and convalescent phases of COVID-19. Where available, HLA class I and class II types were taken from metadata supplied by the sample provider and were not determined by assay-based typing. The samples were drawn from the first 160 participants of the ongoing ImmuneRACE study and from 1,254 subjects provided by 6 global collaborators. The repertoires were released in a freely available public database intended as a resource for research on the immune response to SARS-CoV-2. The prospective study material was composed of cDNA or gDNA derived from T cells, B-cell-depleted T cells, or PBMCs. The dataset comprised deeply sampled blood TCRbeta repertoires from subjects exposed to, actively infected with, or recovered from COVID-19. The sample metadata nearly always contained a de-identified subject ID, COVID-19 status, age in years and sex.

Beyond this particular receptor, the publication reports: The amount of clinical and demographic metadata varied by source and participant and was provided uncurated.

TCRbeta CDR3 regions were amplified from genomic DNA by means of the immunoSEQ Assay, a bias-controlled multiplex PCR. In the paper's pipeline: Nucleated cell counts per sample were estimated from amplification of reference gene primers within the assay. To quantify the absolute abundance of each unique TCRbeta CDR3 rearrangement, sequence reads were collapsed and filtered. For each sample, productive Simpson clonality was calculated as the square root of Simpson's diversity index over productive rearrangements. The immuneACCESS repertoire file appears here via TCRdb, limited to in-frame rearrangements. These files lack a portion of the clones; in checked studies, under half of the deficit traces to unresolved V genes, and the cause of the others is not known. V and J calls and clone size are as listed in that table; D and trimming were resolved from the DNA. Counted in this sample were hundreds of thousands of clones; 70% to 90% of them appeared once. About 2.1% of the sample is in the top ten clones.

CDR3 length: 14 amino acids, cysteine to phenylalanine. Left in the record is the CDR3 DNA by itself, 42 bases read in frame from the first base. Clipping removes 7 bases from V and 5 bases from J, with 12 as the unmatched junction base count. CDR1 SGHDT and CDR2 YYEEEE were looked up in the germline V gene. In the prospective study, participants were roughly 18 to 89 years old, resided in about two dozen geographic areas of the United States, and were enrolled through a virtual design. In the prospective study, participants were assigned to cohorts based on the clinical history participants reported in a screening survey and a study questionnaire. In the prospective study, mobile phlebotomists collected whole blood, serum and a nasopharyngeal or oropharyngeal swab from each participant. Prospective study participants could optionally give additional blood draws and questionnaires over an approximately 2-month period. Before DNA extraction, blood samples from the prospective study were shipped at room temperature or frozen.

The chain was built from TRBV5-6 and TRBJ2-7, with 7 junctional bases fitting TRBD2. Specimen: PBMCs or T cells enriched from blood (not recorded which). The TCR comes from a woman between 18 and 30 years old with acute COVID-19. This receptor has the CDR3 CASEGEAGSHEQYF. The nucleotides are TGTGCCAGCGAGGGCGAAGCGGGGTCCCACGAGCAGTACTTC.